These 32 T cell receptor beta chains came from one sample sequenced in a study of OX40 agonist ivuxolimab in advanced cancers. TCRdb's table, derived via immunoSEQ multiplex PCR, lists solely in-frame clones and lacks some. The table records approximately 130,000 clones, around 93% of them present only once. This specimen was CD4+ or CD8+ T cells sorted from blood, taken in a trial of the OX40 agonist ivuxolimab. Receptor source: an adult with an advanced solid tumor such as melanoma, head and neck, liver or kidney cancer.

This sequence joins TRBV28 and TRBJ1-1, with a possible D match to TRBD1 (6 bases). Germline V gives CDR1 MDHEN, CDR2 SYDVKM. This CDR3 has 14 amino acids. Trimming stripped 5 bases from V and 1 base from J, with 11 bases between. The CDR3 DNA is TGTGCCAGCAGTGTAGGGGGTGCGAACACTGAAGCTTTCTTT. It yields the protein CASSVGGANTEAFF.

The chain links TRBV7-3 to TRBJ2-2; no clear D gene. CDR1 is SGHTA and CDR2 is FQGTGA in the germline V gene. The CDR3 loop spans 14 amino acids. Trimming stripped 2 bases from V and 2 bases from J, with 6 bases between. The CDR3 region is CASSLQPNTGELFF. For the CDR3, the DNA is TGTGCCAGCAGCTTACAGCCCAACACCGGGGAGCTGTTTTTT.

V gene TRBV27 combines with J gene TRBJ1-3; 7 nucleotides agree with TRBD1. Germline CDR1 and CDR2: MNHEY and SMNVEV (reference sequence). The CDR3 contains 17 residues. The V and J ends lost 5 bases and 0 bases, in that order; junction bases with no gene match: 10. CDR3 coding DNA: TGTGCCAGCAGTCCTTGGACAGGAGATCGCTCTGGAAACACCATATATTTT. This translates into CASSPWTGDRSGNTIYF.

The count of this clone is one. The J gene is TRBJ2-7, the V gene TRBV28; 9 positions agree with TRBD1. The CDR3 spans 13 residues. Germline V CDR1 and CDR2: MDHEN, SYDVKM. The trim removed 7 bases at V and 7 bases at J, leaving 8 bases unmatched. CDR3 coding DNA: TGTGCCAGCACCGACAGGGGGACGAGGGAGCAGTACTTC. This codes for CASTDRGTREQYF.

The J gene is TRBJ2-4, the V gene TRBV30; D gene ambiguous. The CDR3 runs 15 residues. V was trimmed by 6 bases and J by 2 bases, leaving 17 bases between them. Germline CDR1 is GTSNPN and CDR2 is SVGIG (reference sequence). The DNA for the CDR3 is TGTGCCTGTACGGTGTCTAGGGTCCCCAAAAACATTCAGTACTTC. It translates to CACTVSRVPKNIQYF.

The rearrangement joins TRBV27 to TRBJ2-5, with 11 bases aligning to TRBD2. There are 15 residues in the CDR3. Germline assignment: CDR1 MNHEY and CDR2 SMNVEV (reference sequence). Unmatched junction bases numbered 4, after V lost 5 bases and J lost 2 bases. CDR3 DNA: TGTGCCAGCAGTCCCCTAGCGGGGGGACAAGAGACCCAGTACTTC. It translates to CASSPLAGGQETQYF.

The chain combines TRBV6-6 with TRBJ1-3; 8 nucleotides align to TRBD1. V shed 2 bases and J 4 bases; nucleotides not matched to a gene: 4. Per the germline V gene, CDR1 is MNHNY and CDR2 is SVGAGI (reference sequence). The CDR3 has 15 amino acids. CDR3: CASSYLTGEGNTIYF. The CDR3, as DNA: TGTGCCAGCAGTTACCTGACAGGGGAGGGAAACACCATATATTTT.

CDR3 sequence (DNA): TGTGCCAGCAGTCCTCAGACTCAGGGAACCGGGGAGCTGTTTTTT. Amino acids: CASSPQTQGTGELFF. The V call is TRBV2, the J call TRBJ2-2, with a tentative D call TRBD1 (5 bases). This CDR3 has 15 amino acids. Germline CDR1 reads SNHLY; CDR2 reads FYNNEI. The V end lost 5 bases, the J end lost 5 bases, and 15 bases lay between the germline ends.

This chain links TRBV7-3 with TRBJ2-1; the match to TRBD2 covers 7 bases. The CDR3 consists of 15 residues. The V gene end was trimmed by 3 bases and the J gene end by 2 bases; junction bases not matched to a gene: 4. Germline CDR1 and CDR2: SGHTA and FQGTGA. In DNA form, the CDR3 reads TGTGCCAGCAGCTTCGCCGGGACTACCTACAATGAGCAGTTCTTC. The encoded protein is CASSFAGTTYNEQFF.

The chain has TRBV28 and TRBJ2-1; D unresolved. The CDR3 is made up of 15 amino acids. Germline V gene lookup returns CDR1 MDHEN and CDR2 SYDVKM. Deletions cut 5 bases from V and 6 bases from J, with 17 bases between. CDR3 sequence reads: CASSPPGRLRNEQFF. DNA of the CDR3: TGTGCCAGCAGTCCCCCCGGGCGGCTTCGCAATGAGCAGTTCTTC.

The chain joins TRBV10-1 to TRBJ2-1, with 10 nucleotides matching TRBD1. Germline assignment: CDR1 WNHNN and CDR2 SYGVQD (reference sequence). The CDR3 extends over 15 amino acids. V shed 6 bases and J 12 bases; nucleotides not matched to a gene: 14. CDR3 amino acids: CASSEPGQGFEGQFF. The CDR3 DNA sequence: TGCGCCAGCAGCGAGCCGGGACAGGGGTTCGAGGGGCAGTTCTTC.

This clone was found once. This chain uses TRBV29-1 with TRBJ2-7; possibly TRBD2 for D (6 bases). Trimming pared 1 base from V and 7 bases from J, leaving 17 bases between. The CDR3 spans 14 residues. Germline CDR1 reads SQVTM; CDR2 reads ANQGSEA. The CDR3 is CSVEGGVTPLEQYF. The CDR3 DNA follows: TGCAGCGTTGAAGGGGGGGTTACCCCTTTAGAGCAGTACTTC.

In its sample, this clone was seen once. V is TRBV18 and J is TRBJ2-7, with D perhaps TRBD2 (5 bases). This CDR3 spans 14 amino acids. V was clipped by 0 bases and J by 6 bases, with 12 bases between them. The germline gives CDR1 KGHSH, CDR2 LQKENI. CDR3 residues: CASSPPGDASEQYF. CDR3 DNA: TGTGCCAGCTCACCACCGGGAGATGCCAGCGAGCAGTACTTC.

The V and J genes are TRBV5-4 and TRBJ2-3, with D unresolved. With 3 bases removed from V and 1 base from J, the gap between germline ends came to 9 bases. The CDR3 contains 14 residues. Germline assignment: CDR1 SGHNT and CDR2 YYREEE (reference sequence). The CDR3 is CASSSDSRTDTQYF. The CDR3 nucleotides are TGTGCCAGCAGCTCGGATAGTCGCACAGATACGCAGTATTTT.

The V gene is TRBV18, the J gene TRBJ2-3; 10 bases line up with TRBD2. From germline, CDR1 is KGHSH and CDR2 LQKENI. The junction had 5 bases not matched to a gene; V was cut back by 3 bases and J by 2 bases. The CDR3 consists of 16 residues. CDR3 protein: CASSPRTSGHTDTQYF. In DNA form, the CDR3 reads TGTGCCAGCTCACCTAGGACTAGCGGACACACAGATACGCAGTATTTT.

V gene TRBV19 combines with J gene TRBJ2-2; D is possibly TRBD1 (5 bases). V lost 6 bases, J lost 2 bases, and 13 bases lay in between. The length of the CDR3 is 15 residues. Germline lookup yields CDR1 LNHDA and CDR2 SQIVND (reference sequence). The CDR3 sequence: CASRDSALNTGELFF. As DNA, the CDR3 is TGTGCCAGTAGAGACAGCGCACTAAACACCGGGGAGCTGTTTTTT.

V usage is TRBV6-6 and J usage is TRBJ1-2; D gene unclear. Trimming took off 0 bases at V and 8 bases at J, with 13 bases between the two ends. The CDR3 has 14 residues. The V gene's germline CDR1 is MNHNY and CDR2 SVGAGI (reference sequence). The DNA of the CDR3 is TGTGCCAGCAGTTACTCCTGGGGAGGAGAAGGCTACACCTTC. It is translated as CASSYSWGGEGYTF.

V is TRBV19 and J is TRBJ2-3; D gene ambiguous. The CDR3 has 13 amino acids. V was clipped by 8 bases and J by 1 base, with 10 bases between them. In germline, CDR1 is LNHDA, CDR2 SQIVND (reference sequence). The CDR3 region is CASALRGTDTQYF. Written as DNA, the CDR3 is TGTGCCAGTGCCCTAAGGGGCACAGATACGCAGTATTTT.

V usage is TRBV9 and J usage is TRBJ2-1, with TRBD2 matching 14 bases. Germline CDR1 reads SGDLS; CDR2 reads YYNGEE. The trim removed 3 bases at V and 3 bases at J, leaving 8 bases unmatched. This CDR3 contains 18 residues. This CDR3 reads CASSAEGLAGGGYNEQFF. DNA of the CDR3: TGTGCCAGCAGCGCCGAAGGACTAGCGGGAGGAGGCTACAATGAGCAGTTCTTC.

CDR3 coding DNA: TGTGCCAGCAGCCAAGTTGTGAAGGGTATTTCCTATAATTCACCCCTCCACTTT. Protein product: CASSQVVKGISYNSPLHF. The V gene is TRBV4-2, the J gene TRBJ1-6; D is ambiguous. This CDR3 has 18 amino acids. The V gene's germline CDR1 is LGHNA and CDR2 YNFKEQ. V was clipped by 1 base and J by 1 base, with 14 bases between them.

V is TRBV15 and J is TRBJ2-1, with 12 nucleotides matching TRBD2. The V gene end was trimmed by 8 bases and the J gene end by 5 bases; junction bases not matched to a gene: 7. Germline CDR1 and CDR2: LNHNV and YYDKDF (reference sequence). The CDR3 is made up of 15 amino acids. The CDR3 region is CATATSGGFNNEQFF. CDR3 nucleotide sequence: TGTGCCACCGCGACTAGCGGGGGCTTCAACAATGAGCAGTTCTTC.

The rearrangement links TRBV4-1 to TRBJ2-7; tentatively, D is TRBD2 (6 bases). Trimming removed 2 bases from V and 6 bases from J, with 11 bases in between. The V gene's germline CDR1 is MGHRA and CDR2 YSYEKL. CDR3 size: 13 residues. The CDR3 DNA reads TGCGCCAGCAGCCAATTCCAGGGAGGCGAGCAGTACTTC. This codes for CASSQFQGGEQYF.

The gene calls are TRBV11-1 and TRBJ1-1; unclear D gene. The germline gives CDR1 SGHAT, CDR2 FQDESV (reference sequence). CDR3 length: 13 residues. Trimming removed 4 bases from V and 0 bases from J, with 6 bases in between. For the CDR3, the DNA is TGTGCCAGCAGCTATATTATGAACACTGAAGCTTTCTTT. It yields the protein CASSYIMNTEAFF.

The chain couples TRBV20-1 to TRBJ1-1; D is ambiguous. V lost 6 bases, J lost 1 base, and 6 bases lay in between. CDR1 and CDR2 from the germline V gene are DFQATT and SNEGSKA (reference sequence). The CDR3 sequence is 11 residues long. The CDR3 nucleotides read TGCAGTGCCCTGAGGAACACTGAAGCTTTCTTT. This encodes CSALRNTEAFF.

The chain joins TRBV27 to TRBJ2-7, with D perhaps TRBD1 (5 bases). The V end was cut by 2 bases, the J end by 6 bases, with 11 bases between. CDR3 length: 13 residues. Germline values: CDR1 MNHEY, CDR2 SMNVEV (reference sequence). CDR3 protein: CASSLVLQGEQYF. The CDR3 DNA sequence: TGTGCCAGCAGTTTAGTGCTCCAGGGCGAGCAGTACTTC.

This chain links TRBV6-5 with TRBJ1-1; possible D gene TRBD1, 6 bases. V was shortened by 2 bases and J by 5 bases, with 15 bases between the two germline ends. CDR1 and CDR2 from the germline V gene are MNHEY and SVGAGI. The length of the CDR3 is 15 residues. The CDR3 coding sequence is TGTGCCAGCAGTTACGGCGGCAGGGGAGAAACTGAAGCTTTCTTT. It specifies CASSYGGRGETEAFF.

V usage is TRBV28 and J usage is TRBJ1-4; no clear D gene. Germline CDR1 reads MDHEN; CDR2 reads SYDVKM. This CDR3 contains 14 residues. Trimming removed 3 bases at V and 0 bases at J, with 5 bases between. The CDR3 DNA reads as TGTGCCAGCAGTTTGCGGCCAACTAATGAAAAACTGTTTTTT. This codes for CASSLRPTNEKLFF.

V gene TRBV18 combines with J gene TRBJ2-2; no firm D call. Germline loops: CDR1 KGHSH, CDR2 LQKENI. The V gene lost 4 bases and the J gene lost 2 bases, with 11 bases spanning the gap. CDR3 length equals 15 residues. The CDR3 loop is CASSRVTVNTGELFF. The CDR3 DNA sequence: TGTGCCAGCTCACGGGTGACCGTAAACACCGGGGAGCTGTTTTTT.

The chain joins TRBV11-1 to TRBJ2-7; a weak D match, TRBD1 (7 bases). V gave up 7 bases and J gave up 1 base, with 8 bases separating them. Germline V gene sequence: CDR1 SGHAT, CDR2 FQDESV (reference sequence). The CDR3 loop spans 12 amino acids. The DNA for the CDR3 is TGTGCCAGCACAGGGGGGTCCTACGAGCAGTACTTC. Amino acid sequence: CASTGGSYEQYF. The full variable domain, rest sourced from reference TRBV11-1 and TRBJ2-7, is EAEVAQSPRYKITEKSQAVAFWCDPISGHATLYWYRQILGQGPELLVQFQDESVVDDSQLPKDRFSAERLKGVDSTLKIQPAELGDSAMYLCASTGGSYEQYFGPGTRLTVT.

This clone was seen only once. The chain joins TRBV25-1 to TRBJ2-2, with 7 bases that match TRBD2. V shed 5 bases, J shed 1 base, and the junction held 1 base outside the gene matches. This CDR3 contains 14 residues. Germline lookup yields CDR1 MGHDK and CDR2 SYGVNS. For the CDR3, the DNA is TGTGCCAGCAGTATAGCGGGGAACACCGGGGAGCTGTTTTTT. Encoded protein: CASSIAGNTGELFF.

A word on this clone: Germline is not matched at one junction end, which may reflect a read error. The chain has TRBV4-3 and TRBJ1-1; no clear D. This CDR3 comprises 15 residues. Germline lookup yields CDR1 LGHNA and CDR2 YSLEER. The CDR3 sequence: CANSRTSGGPTEAFF. CDR3 in DNA: TGCGCCAACAGCCGCACCTCGGGAGGGCCCACTGAAGCTTTCTTT.

This sequence joins TRBV28 and TRBJ2-7; no clear D gene. Per germline, CDR1 MDHEN and CDR2 SYDVKM. Trimming took 3 bases from V and 2 from J, leaving 14 bases between them. The CDR3 is made up of 15 amino acids. The chain's CDR3 is CASSFRLRRTYEQYF. The CDR3 DNA is TGTGCCAGCAGTTTTCGGTTGAGACGGACCTACGAGCAGTACTTC.